The entry below describes one T cell receptor (beta chain). From germline, CDR1 is MNHNS and CDR2 SASEGT. This CDR3 contains 17 residues. The V end lost 1 base, the J end lost 1 base, and 15 bases lay between the germline ends. The sample is drawn from a study of PD-1 blockade in classical Hodgkin lymphoma. Turning to the study itself: Intravenous nivolumab at 3 mg/kg was given to patients every 2 weeks.

All patients experienced relapse after autologous stem cell transplantation, and brentuximab vedotin exposure was variable. Repertoires were generated with immunoSEQ multiplex PCR, while TCRdb's copy carries only in-frame clones and drops some. The sample holds about 72,000 clones, 90% to 95% seen once. Sequenced here: peripheral blood mononuclear cells (PBMCs), sampled at baseline. This rearrangement joins TRBV6-1 to TRBJ2-3; D is possibly TRBD2 (6 bases). This receptor was obtained from a human donor with classical Hodgkin lymphoma. CDR3 amino acids: CASSEDRSWGGTDTQYF. The CDR3 DNA sequence: TGTGCCAGCAGTGAAGATAGGAGCTGGGGGGGCACAGATACGCAGTATTTT.